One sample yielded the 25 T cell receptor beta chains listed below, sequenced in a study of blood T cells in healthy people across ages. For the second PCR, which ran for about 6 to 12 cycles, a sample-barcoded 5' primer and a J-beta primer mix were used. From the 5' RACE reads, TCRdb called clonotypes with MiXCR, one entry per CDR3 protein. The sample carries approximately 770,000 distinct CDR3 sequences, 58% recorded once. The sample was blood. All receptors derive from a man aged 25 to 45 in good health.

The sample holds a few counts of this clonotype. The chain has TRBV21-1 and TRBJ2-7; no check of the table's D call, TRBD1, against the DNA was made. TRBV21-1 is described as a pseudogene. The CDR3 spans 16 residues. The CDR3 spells CASSKVGPLGTYEQYF. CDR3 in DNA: TGTGCCAGCAGCAAGGTGGGACCCCTCGGGACCTACGAGCAGTACTTC.

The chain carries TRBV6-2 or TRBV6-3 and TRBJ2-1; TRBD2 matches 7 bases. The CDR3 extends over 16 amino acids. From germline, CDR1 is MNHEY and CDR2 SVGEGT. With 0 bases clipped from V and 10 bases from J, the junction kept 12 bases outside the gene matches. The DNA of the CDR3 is TGTGCCAGCAGTTACTCGAGACGGGAGGTCCCGGGGGAGCAGTTCTTC. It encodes CASSYSRREVPGEQFF.

CDR3 bases: TGTGCCAGCAGCCCATTTGAGAGCTCCTACAATGAGCAGTTCTTC. Its protein product is CASSPFESSYNEQFF. This sequence joins TRBV7-9 and TRBJ2-1; no reliable D call. In germline, CDR1 is SEHNR, CDR2 FQNEAQ (reference sequence). CDR3 length: 15 residues. V was clipped by 5 bases and J by 0 bases, with 11 bases between them.

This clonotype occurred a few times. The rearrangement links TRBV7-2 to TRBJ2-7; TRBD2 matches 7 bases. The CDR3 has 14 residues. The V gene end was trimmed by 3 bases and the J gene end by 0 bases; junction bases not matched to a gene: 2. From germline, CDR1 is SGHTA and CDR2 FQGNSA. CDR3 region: CASSFLADSYEQYF. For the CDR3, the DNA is TGTGCCAGCAGCTTTCTAGCGGACTCCTACGAGCAGTACTTC.

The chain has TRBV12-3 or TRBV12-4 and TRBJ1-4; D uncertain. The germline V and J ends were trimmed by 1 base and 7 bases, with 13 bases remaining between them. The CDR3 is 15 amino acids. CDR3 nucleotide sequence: TGTGCCAGCAGTTTAGTGGGGAAGATCAGTGAAAAACTGTTTTTT. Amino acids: CASSLVGKISEKLFF.

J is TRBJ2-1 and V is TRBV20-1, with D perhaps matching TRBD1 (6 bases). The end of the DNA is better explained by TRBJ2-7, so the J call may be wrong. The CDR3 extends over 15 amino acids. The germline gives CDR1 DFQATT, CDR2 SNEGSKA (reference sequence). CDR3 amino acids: CSARESLYGDNEQYF. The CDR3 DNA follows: TGCAGTGCTAGAGAGTCCCTTTACGGGGACAATGAGCAGTACTTC.

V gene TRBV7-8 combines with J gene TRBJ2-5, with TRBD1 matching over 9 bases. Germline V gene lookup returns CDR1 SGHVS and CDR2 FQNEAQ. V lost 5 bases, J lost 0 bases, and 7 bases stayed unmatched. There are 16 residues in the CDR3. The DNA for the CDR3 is TGTGCCAGCAGCCTTACAGGGGGCCCGTACCAAGAGACCCAGTACTTC. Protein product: CASSLTGGPYQETQYF.

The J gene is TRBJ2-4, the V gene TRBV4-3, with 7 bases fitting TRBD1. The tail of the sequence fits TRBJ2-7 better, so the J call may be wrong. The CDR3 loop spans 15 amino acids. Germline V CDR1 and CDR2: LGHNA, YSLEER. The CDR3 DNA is TGCGCCAGCAGCCAAGATGCCGGGACAGCCTACGAGCAGTACTTC. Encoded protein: CASSQDAGTAYEQYF.

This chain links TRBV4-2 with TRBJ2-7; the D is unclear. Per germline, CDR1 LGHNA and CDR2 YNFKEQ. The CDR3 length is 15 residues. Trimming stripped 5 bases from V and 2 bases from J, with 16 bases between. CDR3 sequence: CASSSGGSRTYEQYF. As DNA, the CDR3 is TGTGCCAGCAGCTCAGGTGGCTCTAGAACCTACGAGCAGTACTTC.

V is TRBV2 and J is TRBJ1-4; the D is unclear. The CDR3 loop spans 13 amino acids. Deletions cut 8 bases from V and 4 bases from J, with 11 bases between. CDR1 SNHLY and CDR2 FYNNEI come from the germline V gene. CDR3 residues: CASADDLNEKLFF. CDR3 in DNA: TGTGCCAGCGCGGATGACCTTAATGAAAAACTGTTTTTT.

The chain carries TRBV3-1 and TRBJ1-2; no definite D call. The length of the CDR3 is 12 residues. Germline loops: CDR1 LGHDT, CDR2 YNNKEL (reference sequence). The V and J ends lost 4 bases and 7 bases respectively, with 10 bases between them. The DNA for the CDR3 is TGTGCCAGCAGCCCCTGGGGAGCTGGCTACACCTTC. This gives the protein CASSPWGAGYTF. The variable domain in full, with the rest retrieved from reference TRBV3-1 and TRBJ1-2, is DTAVSQTPKYLVTQMGNDKSIKCEQNLGHDTMYWYKQDSKKFLKIMFSYNNKELIINETVPNRFSPKSPDKAHLNLHINSLELGDSAVYFCASSPWGAGYTFGSGTRLTVV.

The CDR3 loop is CASSLRPSGREISYEQYF. DNA for the CDR3: TGTGCCAGCAGTTTACGGCCTAGCGGGAGAGAAATCTCCTACGAGCAGTACTTC. The chain carries TRBV27 and TRBJ2-7; TRBD2 agrees at 10 bases. CDR1 and CDR2 from the germline V gene are MNHEY and SMNVEV (reference sequence). The trim removed 2 bases at V and 0 bases at J, leaving 10 bases unmatched. The CDR3 has 18 amino acids.

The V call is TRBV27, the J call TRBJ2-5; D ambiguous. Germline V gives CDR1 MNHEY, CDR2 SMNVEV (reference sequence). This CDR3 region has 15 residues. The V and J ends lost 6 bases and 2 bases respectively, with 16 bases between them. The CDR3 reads CASRRIGLAQETQYF. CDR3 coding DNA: TGTGCCAGCAGACGAATTGGGCTGGCTCAAGAGACCCAGTACTTC.

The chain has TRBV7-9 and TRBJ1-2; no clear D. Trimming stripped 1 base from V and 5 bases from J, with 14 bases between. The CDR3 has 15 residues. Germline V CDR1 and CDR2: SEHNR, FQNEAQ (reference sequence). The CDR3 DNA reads TGTGCCAGCAGCTTAGGCACATCCTCGGGTTATGGCTACACCTTC. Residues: CASSLGTSSGYGYTF.

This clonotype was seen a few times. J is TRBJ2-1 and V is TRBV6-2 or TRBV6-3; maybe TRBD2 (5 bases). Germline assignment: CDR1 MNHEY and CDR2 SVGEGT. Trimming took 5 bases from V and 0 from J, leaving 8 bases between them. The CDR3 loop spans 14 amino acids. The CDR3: CASSITSSYNEQFF. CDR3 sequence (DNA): TGTGCCAGCAGTATCACTAGCTCCTACAATGAGCAGTTCTTC.

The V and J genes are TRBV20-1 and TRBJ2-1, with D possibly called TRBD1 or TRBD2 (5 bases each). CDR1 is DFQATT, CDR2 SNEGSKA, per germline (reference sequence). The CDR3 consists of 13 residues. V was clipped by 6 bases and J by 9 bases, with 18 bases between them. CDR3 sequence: CSAQRPSRGEQFF. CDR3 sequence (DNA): TGCAGTGCCCAGAGGCCTTCGAGGGGTGAGCAGTTCTTC.

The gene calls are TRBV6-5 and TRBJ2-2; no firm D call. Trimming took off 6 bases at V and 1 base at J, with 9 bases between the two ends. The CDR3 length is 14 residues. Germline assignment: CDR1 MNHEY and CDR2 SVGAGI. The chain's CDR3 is CASRRARNTGELFF. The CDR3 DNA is TGTGCCAGCAGGCGAGCAAGGAACACCGGGGAGCTGTTTTTT.

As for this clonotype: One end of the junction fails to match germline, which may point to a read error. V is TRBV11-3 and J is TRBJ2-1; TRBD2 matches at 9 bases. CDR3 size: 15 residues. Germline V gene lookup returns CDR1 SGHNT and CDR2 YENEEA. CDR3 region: CASSLEAGGDNERFF. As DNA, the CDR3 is TGTGCCAGCAGCTTAGAAGCGGGAGGAGATAATGAGCGGTTCTTC.

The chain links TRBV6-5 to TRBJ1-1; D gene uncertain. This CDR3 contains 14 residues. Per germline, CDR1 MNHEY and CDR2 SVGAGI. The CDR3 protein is CAARRQEINTEAFF. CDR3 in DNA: TGTGCGGCGAGGAGGCAGGAAATAAACACTGAAGCTTTCTTT.

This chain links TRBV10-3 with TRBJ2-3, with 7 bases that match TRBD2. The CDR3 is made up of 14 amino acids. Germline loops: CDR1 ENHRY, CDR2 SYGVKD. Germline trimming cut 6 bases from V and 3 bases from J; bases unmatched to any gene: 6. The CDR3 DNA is TGTGCCATCAGCCAGCGGGGAGGTACAGATACGCAGTATTTT. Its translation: CAISQRGGTDTQYF.

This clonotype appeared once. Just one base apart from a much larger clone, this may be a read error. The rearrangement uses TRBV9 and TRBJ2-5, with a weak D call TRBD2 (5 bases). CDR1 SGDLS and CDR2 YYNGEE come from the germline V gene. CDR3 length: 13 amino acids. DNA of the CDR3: TGTGCCGGCAGCAAAAGCGGAAAAGAGACCCAGTACTTC. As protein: CAGSKSGKETQYF.

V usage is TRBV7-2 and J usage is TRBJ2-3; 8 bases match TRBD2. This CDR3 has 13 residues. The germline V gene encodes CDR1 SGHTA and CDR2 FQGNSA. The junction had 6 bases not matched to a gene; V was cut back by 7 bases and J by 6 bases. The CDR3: CASTVAGRDTQYF. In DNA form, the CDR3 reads TGTGCCAGCACCGTAGCGGGGAGGGATACGCAGTATTTT.

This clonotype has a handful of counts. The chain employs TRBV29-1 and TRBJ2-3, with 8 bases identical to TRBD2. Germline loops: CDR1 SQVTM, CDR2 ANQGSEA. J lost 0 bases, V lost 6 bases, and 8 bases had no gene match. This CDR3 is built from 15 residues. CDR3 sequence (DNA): TGCAGCGTCGGAACTAGCGGAAGCAGCACAGATACGCAGTATTTT. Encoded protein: CSVGTSGSSTDTQYF.

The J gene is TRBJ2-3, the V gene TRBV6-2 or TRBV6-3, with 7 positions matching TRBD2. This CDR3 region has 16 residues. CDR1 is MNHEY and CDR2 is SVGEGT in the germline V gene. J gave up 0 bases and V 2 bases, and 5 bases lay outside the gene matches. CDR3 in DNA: TGTGCCAGCAGTTACGGCAGCGGGATTAGCACAGATACGCAGTATTTT. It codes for CASSYGSGISTDTQYF.

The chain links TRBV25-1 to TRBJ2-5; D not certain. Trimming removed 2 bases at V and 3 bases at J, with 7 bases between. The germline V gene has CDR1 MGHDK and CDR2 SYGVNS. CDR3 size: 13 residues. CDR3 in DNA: TGTGCCAGCAGTGAACTGGATAAAGAGACCCAGTACTTC. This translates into CASSELDKETQYF.